This T cell receptor beta chain derives from a study of vaccination and CD4 T cells after COVID-19 (dated by TCRdb to between 2021 and 2023). With regard to the full study: Every convalescent patient had a positive nasal swab PCR test for SARS-CoV-2, with mild disease in roughly ten patients and severe disease in one. The convalescent cohort comprised six males and four females, including two Hispanic individuals, seven Caucasians, two Asians and one multiracial person. Participants got two doses of the Pfizer-BioNTech BNT162b2 vaccine (n=8) or two doses of the Moderna mRNA-1273 vaccine (n=2). Post-COVID blood samples from convalescent patients were collected a median of around 110 days after diagnosis, with a range of 35 to 161 days. The time from the second vaccine dose to post-vaccine blood sampling had a median of roughly 70 days and ranged from roughly 12 to 250 days. In nine to eleven COVID-19 convalescent patients and a handful of infection-naive healthy vaccine recipients, researchers compared the spike-specific CD4+ TCR repertoire from before mRNA vaccination with the repertoire from after. The paper as a whole reports these results and caveats: The median count of SARS-CoV-2-reactive clonotypes went up from some 23 after infection to 30 to 40 after vaccination, although the change was not significant. The study included relatively few convalescent patients and did not analyze early timepoints after natural infection. Of the vaccine-specific clones in convalescent patients, 304 of 307, or nearly all, reacted only to SARS-CoV-2 spike and did not cross-react with common cold coronaviruses. Among the post-vaccine SARS-CoV-2-reactive clones in convalescent patients, a median approximately 90% showed up only after vaccination, which suggests vaccine-specific priming.

Library prep was done by PCR. The sequencer was an Illumina iSeq 100. In the original analysis: Non-productive sequences were filtered out, and CDR3s that did not start with C, did not end with F or W, or were shorter than 7 amino acids were discarded. Levenshtein distances (stringdist) and unrooted phylogenetic trees (ape) in R version 3.6.1 were used to assess CDR3 homology. The public sequencing data were trimmed at Q25 with fastp and processed into clonotypes with MiXCR by TCRdb, which kept only in-frame beta chains. Every entry covers one CDR3 protein and lists the most common genes and DNA from its rows. The V and J calls here are based on TCRdb, not the publication. This sample gives about 20,000 distinct CDR3 sequences in total; approximately 65% of them show up just once. The top ten clonotypes cover approximately 0.97% of the sample. This clonotype came up a few times. Its antigen remains undetermined. Base qualities are not provided; no much larger clone lies one nucleotide away.

CDR1 LNHNV and CDR2 YYDKDF are derived from the germline V gene (reference sequence). At the junction V is shortened by 3 bases and J by 8 bases; bases outside the gene matches: 10. From the cysteine through the phenylalanine, the CDR3 covers 15 amino acids. Only CDR3 DNA remains: 45 bases, in frame from the first base. Positive SARS-CoV-2 PCR tests in the convalescent patients dated from March to December 2020, before Alpha, Beta and Delta variants emerged in the United States. Ficoll-Paque Plus gradient centrifugation was used to isolate PBMCs from whole blood, and the isolated PBMCs were then either used fresh or cryopreserved at -140C.

Material: CD4+ T cells from blood, obtained before SARS-CoV-2 vaccination. The rearranged chain carries TRBV15 and TRBJ2-1; 7 of the junction bases match TRBD1. The receptor was isolated from a human donor who had recovered from COVID-19. Read as DNA, the sequence is TGTGCCACCAGCAGGTCCCGGGACAGTTTCGATGAGCAGTTCTTC. Translation gives CATSRSRDSFDEQFF.